These 15 T cell receptor beta chains originate from one sample sequenced in a study of early stage breast cancer tumors. Using immunoSEQ multiplex PCR, the repertoire was profiled, and TCRdb retains in-frame clones only, with some absent. The sample consists of just over 50,000 clones, 78% of them appearing once. Sample: blood. The receptors stem from a person aged 40-50 years with breast cancer.

The table lists this clone with a few counts. The rearrangement links TRBV11-1 to TRBJ1-1; D might be TRBD1 (5 bases). The CDR3 is made up of 13 amino acids. Trimming stripped 5 bases from V and 7 bases from J, with 14 bases between. Germline V gives CDR1 SGHAT, CDR2 FQDESV (reference sequence). This CDR3 is CASSQGPGIEAFF. The CDR3 nucleotides are TGTGCCAGCAGCCAAGGACCAGGGATTGAAGCTTTCTTT.

The rearrangement joins TRBV15 to TRBJ2-5; 7 bases map to TRBD2. This CDR3 is built from 15 residues. Germline V gene data show CDR1 as LNHNV and CDR2 as YYDKDF (reference sequence). J lost 5 bases, V lost 2 bases, and 8 bases had no gene match. In nucleotides, the CDR3 is TGTGCCACCAGCAGACCCTCGGGGGGAGAGGAGACCCAGTACTTC. Protein product: CATSRPSGGEETQYF.

The gene calls are TRBV6-1 and TRBJ2-4, with D maybe TRBD2 (7 bases). Trimming left V 4 bases short and J 5 bases short, with 21 bases between. This CDR3 has 17 residues. Per germline, CDR1 MNHNS and CDR2 SASEGT. The CDR3 DNA sequence: TGTGCCAGCAGTGTCCTACTAGGGGAGGGGGAGGAAAACATTCAGTACTTC. Protein product: CASSVLLGEGEENIQYF.

There are a few counts of this clone. The rearrangement joins TRBV15 to TRBJ1-1; D ambiguous. Germline CDR1 and CDR2: LNHNV and YYDKDF (reference sequence). Trimming removed 6 bases from V and 2 bases from J, with 10 bases in between. The CDR3 spans 13 residues. CDR3 bases: TGTGCCACCAGGGCTACACTCAACACTGAAGCTTTCTTT. Translating gives CATRATLNTEAFF.

V is TRBV6-1 and J is TRBJ2-7, with 15 bases matching TRBD2. CDR1 and CDR2 from the germline V gene are MNHNS and SASEGT. Trimming at V came to 0 bases and at J to 9 bases, leaving 6 bases not matched to a gene. The CDR3 contains 16 residues. CDR3 DNA: TGTGCCAGCAGTGAAGCCGGGACTAGCGGGAGGTGGGTGCAGTACTTC. Protein product: CASSEAGTSGRWVQYF.

The chain links TRBV4-2 to TRBJ2-1, with a weak D call TRBD1 (6 bases). The CDR3 has 16 amino acids. Germline V gene data show CDR1 as LGHNA and CDR2 as YNFKEQ. Trimming stripped 1 base from V and 8 bases from J, with 18 bases between. CDR3 DNA sequence: TGTGCCAGCAGCCAAGCAGGGGTGGGGTGGGCGTATGAGCAGTTCTTC. Amino acid sequence: CASSQAGVGWAYEQFF.

The chain uses TRBV6-6 and TRBJ2-5; D is perhaps TRBD1 or TRBD2 (7 bases each). This CDR3 is built from 13 residues. CDR1 and CDR2 (germline): MNHNY, SVGAGI (reference sequence). V was shortened by 5 bases and J by 5 bases, with 12 bases between the two germline ends. CDR3: CASSTGEGETQYF. The DNA for the CDR3 is TGTGCCAGCAGTACAGGGGAGGGTGAGACCCAGTACTTC.

This chain links TRBV18 with TRBJ2-7; D perhaps matches TRBD2 (6 bases). V lost 2 bases, J lost 0 bases, and 17 bases lay in between. Per the germline V gene, CDR1 is KGHSH and CDR2 is LQKENI. The length of the CDR3 is 17 residues. CDR3 sequence: CASSPSGAGYSSYEQYF. The CDR3 region has the DNA TGTGCCAGCTCACCATCGGGAGCTGGATACAGCTCCTACGAGCAGTACTTC.

This chain connects TRBV6-6 to TRBJ2-1, with 9 bases fitting TRBD2. The CDR3 consists of 15 residues. Germline CDR1 MNHNY, CDR2 SVGAGI (reference sequence). Trimming cost V 2 bases and J 5 bases; bases outside gene matches: 4. CDR3 DNA sequence: TGTGCCAGCAGTTACGGATCTAGCGGGAACAATGAGCAGTTCTTC. This encodes CASSYGSSGNNEQFF.

The rearrangement uses TRBV11-3 and TRBJ2-2; no firm D call. This CDR3 comprises 16 residues. CDR1 SGHNT and CDR2 YENEEA come from the germline V gene. The ends were cut back, 5 bases at V and 4 bases at J, with 17 bases in the middle. CDR3 sequence (DNA): TGTGCCAGCAGCCCAAGAGGAGAAGCCTCCACCGGGGAGCTGTTTTTT. Translated: CASSPRGEASTGELFF.

This chain connects TRBV25-1 to TRBJ2-3; 7 positions agree with TRBD2. In germline, CDR1 is MGHDK, CDR2 SYGVNS. This CDR3 has 14 amino acids. With 2 bases clipped from V and 2 bases from J, the junction kept 1 base outside the gene matches. For the CDR3, the DNA is TGTGCCAGCAGTGAACAGCGGGACACAGATACGCAGTATTTT. Translation gives CASSEQRDTDTQYF.

The chain is built from TRBV5-1 and TRBJ2-5; 8 bases line up with TRBD1. V dropped 1 base and J dropped 3; count of bases not matched to a gene: 2. CDR1 and CDR2 (germline): SGHRS, YFSETQ. This CDR3 region has 14 residues. The CDR3 region has the DNA TGCGCCAGCAGCTTGCAACAGGGGGAAGAGACCCAGTACTTC. It codes for CASSLQQGEETQYF.

This clone was seen only a few times. V usage is TRBV10-3 and J usage is TRBJ2-7; 7 bases align to TRBD1. The trim removed 2 bases at V and 8 bases at J, leaving 6 bases unmatched. Germline CDR1 is ENHRY and CDR2 is SYGVKD. The CDR3 has 13 residues. Written as DNA, the CDR3 is TGTGCCATCAGTGAGACAGACAGGGTGAAGCAGTACTTC. Its translation is CAISETDRVKQYF.

The V and J genes are TRBV18 and TRBJ2-1, with a tentative D call TRBD2 (5 bases). This CDR3 contains 13 residues. V lost 0 bases to trimming and J lost 7 bases, with 7 bases between them. CDR1 is KGHSH, CDR2 LQKENI, per germline. The CDR3 coding sequence is TGTGCCAGCTCACCACCGGAGCGGAATGAGCAGTTCTTC. Translated, it gives CASSPPERNEQFF.

The genes are TRBV19 and TRBJ2-7; TRBD2 aligns across 8 bases. CDR1 and CDR2 from the germline V gene are LNHDA and SQIVND (reference sequence). With 3 bases clipped from V and 6 bases from J, the junction kept 7 bases outside the gene matches. The length of the CDR3 is 14 residues. DNA for the CDR3: TGTGCCAGTAGTATTCCCGGGAGGGCCGCCGAGCAGTACTTC. It translates to CASSIPGRAAEQYF. The full variable domain, in which reference TRBV19 and TRBJ2-7 provide the parts outside the CDR3, is DGGITQSPKYLFRKEGQNVTLSCEQNLNHDAMYWYRQDPGQGLRLIYYSQIVNDFQKGDIAEGYSVSREKKESFPLTVTSAQKNPTAFYLCASSIPGRAAEQYFGPGTRLTVT.